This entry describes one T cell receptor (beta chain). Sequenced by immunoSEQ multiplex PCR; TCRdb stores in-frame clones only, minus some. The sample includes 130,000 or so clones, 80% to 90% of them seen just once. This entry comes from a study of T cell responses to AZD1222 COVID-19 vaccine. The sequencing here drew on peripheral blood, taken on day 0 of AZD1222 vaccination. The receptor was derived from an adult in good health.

CDR3: CASSLSPGGYGYTF. CDR3 sequence (DNA): TGTGCCAGCAGTTTATCACCAGGGGGGTATGGCTACACCTTC. The chain joins TRBV27 to TRBJ1-2; 7 nucleotides agree with TRBD1. This CDR3 contains 14 residues. J gave up 5 bases and V 0 bases, and 3 bases lay outside the gene matches. Germline lookup yields CDR1 MNHEY and CDR2 SMNVEV (reference sequence).